This T cell receptor beta chain comes out of a study of cytomegalovirus exposure and HLA in healthy donors (dated by TCRdb to between 2016 and 2019). For context, the study as a whole: In an earlier analysis of 587 of the donors, about 260 Gb of sequence data and 90 million to 120 million unique TCR beta sequences from about 179 million T cells were reported. An early release that covered about 600 HLA-typed donors contained 250 to 350 gigabases of sequencing data and tens of millions of unique TCR sequences. Of the 300 to 450 genotyped donors, 65% to 90% fell in the genetic ancestry cluster associated with self-reported Caucasian donors. The study aimed to test whether cataloging public T cell receptors could reveal signatures of past pathogen exposure. The study used immunosequencing to profile the T cell repertoires of 666 subjects and linked those repertoires to cytomegalovirus serostatus. A separate validation cohort of roughly 120 different subjects was used in addition to the roughly 670-subject first cohort. High-throughput TCR immunosequencing, statistical association of individual TCRs with disease status, and machine learning were combined to predict cytomegalovirus infection status. In a later analysis, previously published TCR beta repertoires from hundreds of donors were re-analyzed and high-resolution HLA genotyping was added so that TCR occurrence patterns could be studied. The later analysis used no new phenotypic data to find candidate immune exposures, relying instead on TCR beta sequences and their occurrence across donors. To decide whether each TCR beta V gene segment behaved as functional or pseudogenic, an earlier analysis of 587 of the donors relied on high-throughput TCR beta sequencing. Donor age, sex, ethnicity and CMV serostatus were compiled alongside the repertoire data. In a later genetic analysis, genome-wide SNP genotypes for about three fifths of the roughly 670 donors were used, and that subset was treated as a discovery cohort. All discovery cohort repertoires had been generated using a single sequencing platform. HLA typing included class I and class II loci at four-digit resolution. Typing coverage varied by locus: about 620-640 donors for A, B, C, DRB1 and DQB1; roughly 520 for DQA1; about 570 for DPA1; fewer than 480 for DPB1. Five DR-DQ haplotypes were handled as single units for association and clustering because linkage in the cohort was strong. Among roughly 370 genotyped donors of the cohort, an average of 235,054 unique TCR beta nucleotide sequences were sequenced per donor, around 20% of them non-productive.

Points on this clone: Its antigen remains undetermined. It has no much larger one-base neighbor in the sample; base qualities were not kept.

The germline V gene yields MNHEY for CDR1 and SVGAGI for CDR2. Taken from cysteine to phenylalanine, the CDR3 has 14 residues. The only DNA kept is the CDR3, 42 bases in frame from the first base. V is shortened by 2 bases, J by 4 bases, and the region joining them spans 11 bases. Findings and caveats that apply to the study as a whole: According to a later genetic analysis, donors in an Asian-associated ancestry cluster had fewer N-insertions in productive TCRs than the roughly 670-donor mean. In a later analysis, 15,000 to 20,000 TCR beta sequences were associated with specific HLA alleles at a false discovery rate of 0.05. The authors suggested that the approach could potentially be extended to other disease states and immunological phenotypes. A group of highly shared sequence variants was considered likely to be a technical artifact of the sequencing pipeline. Presence/absence analyses assumed roughly uniform sequencing depth across donors, an assumption that may not hold. Because the 87-base-pair reads could not distinguish some IMGT-functional V segments, including TRBV6-2 and TRBV6-3, those segments were excluded. Most CMV-associated TCR beta chains appeared to be HLA-restricted in a later analysis, and the HLA associations seemed to be driven largely by CMV exposure. The classifier was reported to diagnose cytomegalovirus status with high specificity and sensitivity in both the original and validation cohorts. A few of the identified cytomegalovirus-associated TCR beta chains were confirmed in vitro to be specific for cytomegalovirus antigens. A total of about 150 TCR beta chains were listed by the study as associated with cytomegalovirus. In an earlier analysis of around 500 of the donors, most TCR beta V segments appeared in productive rearrangements about 87% or about 30% of the time, broadly matching IMGT annotations. The cohort was sequenced for TCR beta chains only, and without alpha or paired-chain data the features that could be detected were limited. In a later analysis, TCR association rates were found to vary across HLA loci, with the most associated TCRs seen for DRB1 alleles and the fewest for HLA-C alleles. Compared with equally common non-associated chains, HLA-associated TCR beta chains in a later analysis were more clonally expanded and had lower generation probabilities. Assigning TCR associations to individual alleles was difficult when HLA alleles, especially DR and DQ, strongly co-occurred. The earlier analysis of approximately 560 of the donors excluded roughly 17 rarely observed V segments, including chromosome 9 orphons, because counts were too low. A further reported finding was that TCR beta sequences accurately predicted the HLA-A and HLA-B alleles for most subjects in the first cohort. While some public TCRs were present in many individuals, most TCR sequences turned up only very rarely across donors. Correlated functional status among segregating V segments might be attributable to linkage disequilibrium, but an unknown experimental factor could not be ruled out. In a later genetic analysis, a missense DCLRE1C variant was associated with V-gene and J-gene trimming of TCR beta chains, and the association was replicated in an independent cohort. Immune exposure information for the cohort was limited to CMV serostatus. Several of the top co-occurrence clusters appeared to be linked to parvovirus B19, influenza, CMV and Epstein-Barr virus, according to a later analysis. Because some donors lacked HLA typing at each locus, the association tests relied only on the typed subset.

The cohort comprised around 700 healthy bone marrow donors. Cohort members were all nominally healthy when sampled, although unrecorded immune exposures were likely present. The donor tested CMV seropositive and was one of the 289 seropositive cohort members. A peripheral blood sample was provided by each donor, and peripheral blood mononuclear cells were used for TCR beta sequencing. Genomic DNA extraction from the blood cell samples was performed with the Qiagen DNeasy Blood Extraction Kit. To prepare the library, the immunoSEQ multiplex PCR assay was applied. For the multiplex PCR, a mixture combining 60 forward primers for TCR Vbeta segments and 13 reverse primers for TCR Jbeta segments was used. Amplification of the CDR3 region of rearranged TCR beta genes was performed with a multiplex PCR assay on genomic DNA. Amplified TCR beta libraries were sequenced as 87-base-pair reads on the Illumina HiSeq System. As for the authors' bioinformatics: A later analysis counted approximately 76 million unique TCR beta chains across the 550 to 700 repertoires, and about 10 million of these chains were shared by at least two donors. Raw reads were error-corrected and collapsed into unique sequences by a nearest-neighbor algorithm in which closely related sequences were merged to remove PCR and sequencing errors. To assign V, D and J gene segments, CDR3 sequences were aligned to IMGT reference sequences. For a sequence to be retained, a match of at least six nucleotides to both a V gene segment and a J gene segment was required. A rearrangement was called productive if the CDR3 had no stop codons and remained in frame with V and J, and every other rearrangement was called non-productive. CDR3 was defined by IMGT convention, running from the second conserved V-encoded cysteine to the conserved J-encoded phenylalanine. In an earlier analysis of around 600 of the donors, sequences lacking an unambiguous match to a single V gene segment were excluded. An earlier analysis of a few hundred of the donors called V segments functional above 56.7% productive rearrangements and segregating when the between-donor standard deviation exceeded 5%. A statistical classification framework was developed to diagnose cytomegalovirus status using the catalog of TCR beta chain sequences. V and J gene assignment, in a later analysis, came from comparing TCR nucleotide sequences with IMGT/GENE-DB human TR gene sequences. A later analysis assigned CDR3 sequences and most-parsimonious VDJ recombination scenarios with the TCRdist pipeline. In a later analysis, each TCR beta chain was defined by its CDR3 amino acid sequence together with its V-gene family, and reads without a unique V-gene family were excluded. To address suspected cross-contamination and a sequencing artifact, a later analysis removed 450 to 700 highly shared, low-generation-probability nucleotide sequences. In a later analysis, a clonal expansion index for each public chain was calculated from normalized within-repertoire ranks of inferred template counts. In a later analysis, generation probabilities were computed with a VDJ recombination model fitted to out-of-frame rearrangements, and the resulting probabilities were checked against IGoR. In a later analysis, TCR-TCR, TCR-HLA and TCR-CMV co-occurrence was scored with hypergeometric tests, and a repertoire-size bias correction was applied to TCR pairs. A later analysis estimated false discovery rates by permuting HLA or CMV assignments 20 times. In a later analysis, co-occurring TCRs were grouped using DBSCAN, and TCRdist sequence similarity was added for clustering within HLA-allele-positive subsets. Co-occurrence clustering excluded repertoires with fewer than 30,000 or more than 120,000 public chains, plus five with anomalous nucleotide sharing. As stored in TCRdb, this immuneACCESS dataset retains in-frame rearrangements with V and J assigned. A fraction of the clones does not appear; measured against another copy, unresolved V genes explain less than half of the discrepancy, and the remainder lacks a known reason. The V and J calls and the clone size are those of that table, but D and trimming were determined from the DNA. This sample holds fewer than 95,000 clones; about 85% were observed only once. The ten largest make up nearly 7.5% of the sample.

What was sequenced was PBMCs. This chain is built from TRBV6-5 and TRBJ1-1; no D gene call is confident. The sequence came from a man between 40 and 49 years old in good health and CMV-seropositive. The CDR3 region: CASSYGGGVTEAFF. The DNA sequence is given as TGTGCCAGCAGTTACGGAGGCGGGGTCACTGAAGCTTTCTTT.